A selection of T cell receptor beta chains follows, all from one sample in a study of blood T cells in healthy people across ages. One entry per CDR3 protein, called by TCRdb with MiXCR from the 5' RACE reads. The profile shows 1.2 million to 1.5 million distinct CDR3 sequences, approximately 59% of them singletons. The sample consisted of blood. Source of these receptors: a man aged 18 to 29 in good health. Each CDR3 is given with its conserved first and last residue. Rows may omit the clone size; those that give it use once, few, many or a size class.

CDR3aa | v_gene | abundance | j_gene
CASSQATGNHEQYF | TRBV4-2 | - | TRBJ2-7
CASSFGYRDTDTQYF | TRBV5-1 | - | TRBJ2-3
CATSSTGTRSSYTF | TRBV15 | - | TRBJ1-2
CASRGGLTSYEQYF | TRBV6-5 | - | TRBJ2-7
CAPLWGVNSPLHF | TRBV6-4 | once | TRBJ1-6
CSAPLKTYDKLVFF | TRBV20-1 | once | TRBJ2-1
CSARESAGQPQHF | TRBV20-1 | - | TRBJ1-5
CASSTSGVASGNTIYF | TRBV11-1 | few | TRBJ1-3
CASSRAWVLPEVLYGYTF | TRBV4-2 | - | TRBJ1-2
CASSQDKSVGAYNYGYTF | TRBV4-1 | - | TRBJ1-2
CSVESPTRRDLYNEQFF | TRBV29-1 | - | TRBJ2-1
CASSLGSFSRSSYNEQFF | TRBV7-2 | - | TRBJ2-1
CSARVLGQLTNQPQHF | TRBV20-1 | - | TRBJ1-5
CASRLGQVRNNSPLHF | TRBV5-1 | once | TRBJ1-6
CASSLAYRGQIKNIQYF | TRBV7-9 | few | TRBJ2-4
CSVFGANIQYF | TRBV29-1 | - | TRBJ2-4
CASSLGAGQETQYF | TRBV7-9 | many | TRBJ2-5
CASSTATSGGLGTDTQYF | TRBV27 | - | TRBJ2-3
CASSAPGEGEKLFF | TRBV6-1 | - | TRBJ1-4
CASSAGRSGETQYF | TRBV9 | few | -
CSASDRQGANTEAFF | TRBV20-1 | - | TRBJ1-1
CSASTGENSNQPQHF | TRBV20-1 | few | TRBJ1-5
CASSEIQGNYEQYF | TRBV5-1 | - | TRBJ2-7
CASSQILFAGELFF | TRBV4-1 | - | TRBJ2-2
CASSRVLEGSGGPNEQFF | TRBV4-2 | - | TRBJ2-1
CASGQGPYSNQPQHF | TRBV27 | once | TRBJ1-5
CASSLAQGQPYEQYF | TRBV7-2 | - | -
CASTRRDNSPLHF | TRBV10-2 | - | TRBJ1-6
CASSGPPGNLAKNIQYF | TRBV2 | few | TRBJ2-4
CASSQVGQGGRNTQYF | TRBV4-2 | - | TRBJ2-3
CSASGGLSQPQHF | TRBV20-1 | - | TRBJ1-5
CASSSEQGGGQPQHF | TRBV6-6 | - | TRBJ1-5
CASSTRGHSSGANVLTF | TRBV6-5 | - | TRBJ2-6
CASSLARRGLGELFF | TRBV7-6 | - | TRBJ2-2
CASSGTKIGEQYF | TRBV6-1 | - | TRBJ2-7
CASSPGQGLVKEQYF | TRBV6-5 | - | TRBJ2-5
CASSLFPGGADTQYF | TRBV11-2 | few | TRBJ2-3
CASSRTQGAEQYF | TRBV4-3 | few | TRBJ2-7
CASSIAGGMNEQYF | TRBV5-1 | - | TRBJ2-7
CASSVQRSSTDTQYF | TRBV2 | once | TRBJ2-3
CASSPDTAQRYF | TRBV6-4 | - | TRBJ2-3
CSVGRSGGSYEQYF | TRBV29-1 | - | TRBJ2-7
CSWTSGGDNEQFF | TRBV20-1 | - | TRBJ2-1
CSAWDIYGYTF | TRBV20-1 | - | TRBJ1-2
CASSSFPGQGGAFF | TRBV7-2 | - | TRBJ1-1